The subject of this entry is one TCR beta chain. Its specificity is not known. Donors were drawn from the roughly 130-subject validation cohort, separate from the roughly 700-subject first cohort. The method was immunoSEQ multiplex PCR; TCRdb's version includes in-frame clones alone and lacks a portion of them. The sample contains 150,000 to 200,000 clones, 86% of which appear only once. The data are from a study of cytomegalovirus exposure and HLA in healthy donors. General study findings and limits: Despite most TCR sequences being rare, some public TCRs occurred in many donors.

The receptor's source is a woman between 25 and 40 years old in good health and CMV-seronegative. Source material: PBMCs.

The CDR3 DNA reads as TGCGCCAGCAGCTTTCGTGGGGCCAGGGGCGAAAAACTGTTTTTT. This sequence encodes CASSFRGARGEKLFF. The chain uses TRBV5-1 and TRBJ1-4, with D perhaps TRBD1 (6 bases). V shed 2 bases and J shed 8 bases, with 16 bases lying between them. From germline, CDR1 is SGHRS and CDR2 YFSETQ. This CDR3 comprises 15 residues.